The 5 T cell receptor beta chains below all came from one sample that was sequenced in a study of response to subunit inactivated influenza vaccine. TCRdb fed the RT-PCR reads into MiXCR, producing one record per CDR3 protein. The sample lists 500,000 to 600,000 distinct CDR3 sequences, 10% to 15% occurring once. The material sequenced was PBMCs from blood, taken more than 35 days after vaccination. These receptors all stem from a man over 45 who received an inactivated influenza vaccine.

This clonotype occurred a few times. This chain connects TRBV7-2 to TRBJ1-1, with 8 bases fitting TRBD1. The germline gives CDR1 SGHTA, CDR2 FQGNSA. The length of the CDR3 is 13 residues. After removal of 5 bases from V and 8 bases from J, the junction contained 7 bases not matched to a gene. The CDR3 loop reads CASSVTDRGEAFF. In DNA form, the CDR3 reads TGTGCCAGCAGCGTTACCGACAGGGGAGAAGCTTTCTTT.

The rearrangement uses TRBV6-2 or TRBV6-3 and TRBJ2-1; 12 positions agree with TRBD2. CDR1 MNHEY and CDR2 SVGEGT come from the germline V gene. V lost 6 bases and J lost 8; bases outside the gene matches: 8. CDR3 size: 15 residues. CDR3 sequence: CASSRGLAGGHEQFF. The CDR3 nucleotides read TGTGCCAGCAGCCGCGGGCTAGCGGGGGGGCATGAGCAGTTCTTC.

This clonotype was observed a few times. The V call is TRBV12-3 or TRBV12-4, the J call TRBJ1-5, with a tentative D call TRBD1 (5 bases). CDR3 length equals 13 residues. Trimming pared 9 bases from V and 5 bases from J, leaving 14 bases between. CDR3 loop: CASRPGGDQPQHF. CDR3 bases: TGTGCCAGTCGCCCGGGGGGGGATCAGCCCCAGCATTTT.

The V gene is TRBV10-2, the J gene TRBJ2-3; 9 bases fit TRBD2. J lost 2 bases, V lost 5 bases, and 8 bases had no gene match. The CDR3 spans 16 residues. The germline CDR1 and CDR2 sequences are WSHSY and SAAADI. The CDR3 region has the DNA TGCGCCAGCAGTTTGTCGCTAGCGGGGACCACAGATACGCAGTATTTT. Encoded protein: CASSLSLAGTTDTQYF.

V usage is TRBV7-2 and J usage is TRBJ1-1; TRBD1 might be the D (5 bases). This CDR3 has 14 amino acids. V gave up 5 bases and J gave up 3 bases, with 13 bases separating them. Germline V CDR1 and CDR2: SGHTA, FQGNSA. CDR3 protein: CASSRQGGYTEAFF. DNA for the CDR3: TGTGCCAGCAGCCGCCAGGGCGGGTACACTGAAGCTTTCTTT.